This T cell receptor (beta chain) was profiled in a study of blood T cell repertoires in COVID-19. V lost 4 bases, J lost 10 bases, and 8 bases stayed unmatched. The CDR3 length is 14 residues. Germline CDR1 is PRHDT and CDR2 is FYEKMQ (reference sequence). The authors' processing: Reference gene primers were amplified, and this amplification served to estimate nucleated cell counts. TCRdb's table, derived via immunoSEQ multiplex PCR, lists solely in-frame clones and lacks some. D and trimming were read from the DNA, whereas the V and J calls and clone size are those reported in that table. The sample contains roughly 400,000 clones, 85% to 90% of which appear only once.

The sample consisted of PBMCs or T cells enriched from blood (not recorded which). This receptor was obtained from a woman aged 25 to 39 who had recovered from COVID-19. The V gene is TRBV13, the J gene TRBJ2-1; TRBD2 aligns across 9 bases. CDR3 amino acids: CASSSRGGREEQFF. The CDR3 DNA sequence: TGTGCCAGCAGCTCGCGGGGGGGCCGTGAAGAGCAGTTCTTC.